The 30 T cell receptor beta chains listed next were all sequenced from one sample in a study of OX40 agonist ivuxolimab in advanced cancers. TCRdb keeps only in-frame clones here, not all; method: immunoSEQ multiplex PCR. The sample has 40,000 to 65,000 clones, approximately 90% seen once. The sample was CD4+ or CD8+ T cells sorted from blood, taken in a trial of the OX40 agonist ivuxolimab. These receptors came from an adult with an advanced solid tumor such as melanoma, head and neck, liver or kidney cancer.

This clone was counted a single time. This sequence joins TRBV27 and TRBJ1-1; unclear D gene. Looked up from germline, CDR1 is MNHEY and CDR2 is SMNVEV (reference sequence). V was cut by 6 bases and J by 0 bases, with 8 bases left in between. There are 13 residues in the CDR3. CDR3 loop: CASRQEMNTEAFF. CDR3 nucleotide sequence: TGTGCCAGCAGGCAAGAGATGAACACTGAAGCTTTCTTT.

The rearrangement uses TRBV30 and TRBJ1-5; tentative D call: TRBD1 (5 bases). This CDR3 is built from 14 residues. V dropped 0 bases and J dropped 6 bases, with 12 bases sitting between them. CDR1 and CDR2 from the germline V gene are GTSNPN and SVGIG (reference sequence). CDR3 in DNA: TGTGCCTGGAGTGTGAGAAGGGGTAGTCAGCCCCAGCATTTT. Translating gives CAWSVRRGSQPQHF.

The chain links TRBV2 to TRBJ2-7; D is ambiguous. CDR3 length equals 13 residues. The germline gives CDR1 SNHLY, CDR2 FYNNEI. V gave up 8 bases and J gave up 0 bases, with 11 bases separating them. The CDR3 region has the DNA TGTGCCAGCTCCCGGGCAAGCTCCTACGAGCAGTACTTC. It is translated as CASSRASSYEQYF. Full variable domain (outside the CDR3, taken from reference TRBV2 and TRBJ2-7): EPEVTQTPSHQVTQMGQEVILRCVPISNHLYFYWYRQILGQKVEFLVSFYNNEISEKSEIFDDQFSVERPDGSNFTLKIRSTKLEDSAMYFCASSRASSYEQYFGPGTRLTVT.

CDR3 in amino acids: CAISQRQGSASYNEQFF. CDR3 DNA: TGTGCCATCAGTCAAAGACAGGGTTCGGCCTCCTACAATGAGCAGTTCTTC. The chain joins TRBV10-3 to TRBJ2-1; 7 nucleotides align to TRBD1. Germline CDR1 reads ENHRY; CDR2 reads SYGVKD. CDR3 length equals 17 residues. The V and J ends lost 5 bases and 0 bases, in that order; junction bases with no gene match: 10.

The V and J genes are TRBV7-9 and TRBJ1-1; D is ambiguous. The V gene lost 2 bases and the J gene lost 3 bases, with 7 bases spanning the gap. The CDR3 totals 13 residues. From germline, CDR1 is SEHNR and CDR2 FQNEAQ (reference sequence). This CDR3 is CASSLLQDTEAFF. Written as DNA, the CDR3 is TGTGCCAGCAGCTTACTCCAGGACACTGAAGCTTTCTTT.

The chain carries TRBV7-8 and TRBJ2-3; TRBD1 might be the D (6 bases). Germline values: CDR1 SGHVS, CDR2 FQNEAQ. V lost 3 bases and J 0 bases, leaving 16 bases between the germline ends. CDR3 length equals 17 residues. Here the CDR3 reads CASSFVSGHTSTDTQYF. The CDR3 nucleotides are TGTGCCAGCAGCTTTGTTTCGGGACATACTAGCACAGATACGCAGTATTTT.

The V and J genes are TRBV7-6 and TRBJ2-7; D is unclear. Between the trimmed V and J ends, which lost 1 base and 2 bases, there was a span of 12 bases. CDR1 SGHVS and CDR2 FNYEAQ come from the germline V gene. This CDR3 comprises 15 residues. The CDR3 here is CASSLGDLGPYEQYF. The CDR3 DNA reads TGTGCCAGCAGCTTAGGAGATCTTGGGCCCTACGAGCAGTACTTC.

This chain joins TRBV4-2 and TRBJ1-1; possibly TRBD1 for D (5 bases). The CDR3 spans 15 residues. The germline V gene encodes CDR1 LGHNA and CDR2 YNFKEQ. Trimming stripped 4 bases from V and 6 bases from J, with 18 bases between. The CDR3, as DNA: TGTGCCAGCAGCCGGGGGGACGCGTTCTACCCTGAAGCTTTCTTT. Its translation is CASSRGDAFYPEAFF.

The gene calls are TRBV18 and TRBJ2-7; no clear D gene. Between the trimmed V and J ends, which lost 4 bases and 0 bases, there was a span of 7 bases. The germline gives CDR1 KGHSH, CDR2 LQKENI. The CDR3 spans 13 residues. The CDR3 region is CASSQGSSYEQYF. The CDR3 nucleotides are TGTGCCAGCTCACAGGGTAGCTCCTACGAGCAGTACTTC.

The genes are TRBV18 and TRBJ2-5, with D tentatively TRBD1 (6 bases). The J call may be in error: the DNA end matches TRBJ2-7 better. The germline CDR1 and CDR2 sequences are KGHSH and LQKENI. The CDR3 sequence is 14 residues long. CDR3 in amino acids: CASSPVQGTYEQYF. CDR3 nucleotides: TGTGCCAGCTCACCCGTACAGGGTACCTACGAGCAGTACTTC.

The chain is built from TRBV13 and TRBJ1-4; tentatively, D is TRBD1 (6 bases). From germline, CDR1 is PRHDT and CDR2 FYEKMQ (reference sequence). This CDR3 contains 14 residues. V was shortened by 1 base and J by 8 bases, with 11 bases between the two germline ends. The CDR3 region is CASSLAGAGEKLFF. For the CDR3, the DNA is TGTGCCAGCAGCTTAGCGGGGGCAGGGGAAAAACTGTTTTTT. The whole variable domain, remainder taken from reference TRBV13 and TRBJ1-4, is AAGVIQSPRHLIKEKRETATLKCYPIPRHDTVYWYQQGPGQDPQFLISFYEKMQSDKGSIPDRFSAQQFSDYHSELNMSSLELGDSALYFCASSLAGAGEKLFFGSGTQLSVL.

This clone occurred once. J is TRBJ2-2 and V is TRBV18, with unresolved D. This CDR3 region has 15 residues. The V gene lost 1 base and the J gene lost 3 bases, with 9 bases spanning the gap. Germline V lookup: CDR1 KGHSH, CDR2 LQKENI. In DNA form, the CDR3 reads TGTGCCAGCTCACCACGTCACACCTACACCGGGGAGCTGTTTTTT. It translates to CASSPRHTYTGELFF.

V usage is TRBV18 and J usage is TRBJ1-4; no clear D gene. This CDR3 comprises 14 residues. Germline V gene sequence: CDR1 KGHSH, CDR2 LQKENI. V lost 4 bases and J 0 bases, leaving 6 bases between the germline ends. CDR3 sequence (DNA): TGTGCCAGCTCACGGACCTCAACTAATGAAAAACTGTTTTTT. It specifies CASSRTSTNEKLFF.

The rearrangement joins TRBV20-1 to TRBJ2-7; D is undetermined. This CDR3 contains 11 residues. V lost 5 bases and J 3 bases, leaving 8 bases between the germline ends. CDR1 is DFQATT and CDR2 is SNEGSKA in the germline V gene (reference sequence). The CDR3, as DNA: TGCAGTGCTGATCGAGACTACGAGCAGTACTTC. It is translated as CSADRDYEQYF.

This clone appeared once. The rearrangement joins TRBV2 to TRBJ1-4; no reliable D call. The CDR3 sequence is 15 residues long. Trimming took 6 bases from V and 4 from J, leaving 15 bases between them. Germline CDR1 and CDR2: SNHLY and FYNNEI. Here the CDR3 reads CASRVVQFGNEKLFF. The CDR3 DNA reads TGTGCCAGCAGGGTGGTACAGTTCGGTAATGAAAAACTGTTTTTT.

This rearrangement joins TRBV6-1 to TRBJ2-7; D is perhaps TRBD2 (5 bases). The CDR3 consists of 14 residues. Per the germline V gene, CDR1 is MNHNS and CDR2 is SASEGT. V gave up 2 bases and J gave up 3 bases, with 11 bases separating them. The CDR3 sequence is CASSESQRNYEQYF. Here the CDR3 DNA reads TGTGCCAGCAGTGAAAGCCAGCGGAACTACGAGCAGTACTTC.

This chain links TRBV5-5 with TRBJ1-1; D not certain. Trimming stripped 2 bases from V and 0 bases from J, with 20 bases between. Looked up from germline, CDR1 is SGHKS and CDR2 is YYEKEE (reference sequence). The CDR3 runs to 18 residues. Here the CDR3 reads CASSLRAGYSMMNTEAFF. The CDR3 nucleotides are TGTGCCAGCAGCTTACGGGCCGGCTACTCTATGATGAACACTGAAGCTTTCTTT. The full variable domain, rest sourced from reference TRBV5-5 and TRBJ1-1, is DAGVTQSPTHLIKTRGQQVTLRCSPISGHKSVSWYQQVLGQGPQFIFQYYEKEERGRGNFPDRFSARQFPNYSSELNVNALLLGDSALYLCASSLRAGYSMMNTEAFFGQGTRLTVV.

V is TRBV9 and J is TRBJ2-7; 10 bases map to TRBD2. The ends lost 0 bases at V and 7 bases at J; junction bases unmatched: 10. CDR1 SGDLS and CDR2 YYNGEE come from the germline V gene. This CDR3 has 16 residues. This CDR3 reads CASSVDPLAGVREQYF. The CDR3 region has the DNA TGTGCCAGCAGCGTAGATCCCCTAGCGGGAGTGAGGGAGCAGTACTTC.

The chain carries TRBV29-1 and TRBJ1-2; TRBD1 might be the D (5 bases). Germline-derived CDR1 and CDR2 are SQVTM and ANQGSEA. Trimming pared 0 bases from V and 4 bases from J, leaving 12 bases between. This CDR3 has 14 amino acids. This CDR3 reads CSVEDGRGGYGYTF. The CDR3 region has the DNA TGCAGCGTTGAAGATGGTAGGGGCGGCTATGGCTACACCTTC.

This chain joins TRBV5-1 and TRBJ2-1, with D unresolved. Germline-derived CDR1 and CDR2 are SGHRS and YFSETQ. CDR3 length equals 11 residues. Trimming took 2 bases from V and 7 from J, leaving 4 bases between them. The CDR3 DNA is TGCGCCAGCAGCTTTGATAATGAGCAGTTCTTC. Its protein is CASSFDNEQFF. Drawing the rest from reference TRBV5-1 and TRBJ2-1, the complete variable domain is KAGVTQTPRYLIKTRGQQVTLSCSPISGHRSVSWYQQTPGQGLQFLFEYFSETQRNKGNFPGRFSGRQFSNSRSEMNVSTLELGDSALYLCASSFDNEQFFGPGTRLTVL.

The chain links TRBV25-1 to TRBJ1-2; D is uncertain. The CDR3 contains 14 residues. V lost 6 bases and J 6 bases, leaving 17 bases between the germline ends. CDR1 and CDR2 from the germline V gene are MGHDK and SYGVNS. CDR3 protein: CASRLWRRGDGYTF. Here the CDR3 DNA reads TGTGCCAGCAGGTTGTGGAGGCGTGGGGATGGCTACACCTTC.

The chain joins TRBV30 to TRBJ2-5, with 7 nucleotides matching TRBD2. Germline V lookup: CDR1 GTSNPN, CDR2 SVGIG (reference sequence). The CDR3 is 16 amino acids. Trimming at V came to 1 base and at J to 5 bases, leaving 13 bases not matched to a gene. DNA for the CDR3: TGTGCCTGGAGTGCAGCAGCGGGGTTAGAGGGGGAGACCCAGTACTTC. Protein sequence: CAWSAAAGLEGETQYF.

The genes are TRBV6-5 and TRBJ1-2; perhaps TRBD1 as D (5 bases). Trimming left V 7 bases short and J 7 bases short, with 16 bases between. CDR3 length: 13 residues. Germline V gene sequence: CDR1 MNHEY, CDR2 SVGAGI. The CDR3: CASTQGAQGGYTF. The CDR3 DNA is TGTGCCAGCACCCAGGGAGCCCAAGGTGGCTACACCTTC.

CDR3: CASRPPDTASGYTF. The CDR3 DNA reads as TGTGCCAGTAGACCCCCCGACACCGCCTCGGGCTACACCTTC. J is TRBJ1-2 and V is TRBV19; D remains unclear. Germline CDR1 is LNHDA and CDR2 is SQIVND (reference sequence). The CDR3 spans 14 residues. Trimming took 6 bases from V and 8 from J, leaving 19 bases between them.

This clone was seen a few times. V is TRBV5-6 and J is TRBJ2-2; D possibly corresponds to TRBD1 (6 bases). The V and J ends lost 4 bases and 6 bases respectively, with 10 bases between them. Germline V gives CDR1 SGHDT, CDR2 YYEEEE. The CDR3 loop spans 13 amino acids. DNA for the CDR3: TGTGCCAGCAGCGTTCGGACAGCCGGGGAGCTGTTTTTT. Protein product: CASSVRTAGELFF.

The rearrangement joins TRBV7-9 to TRBJ2-7; TRBD2 aligns across 7 bases. There are 16 residues in the CDR3. Germline CDR1 is SEHNR and CDR2 is FQNEAQ (reference sequence). The J segment lost 3 bases and the V segment lost 5 bases, leaving 13 bases of the junction unmatched. The DNA of the CDR3 is TGTGCCAGCAGCCCAAGGGACTACCCGAAGAGCTACGAGCAGTACTTC. It encodes CASSPRDYPKSYEQYF. Full variable domain (missing parts from reference TRBV7-9 and TRBJ2-7): DTGVSQNPRHKITKRGQNVTFRCDPISEHNRLYWYRQTLGQGPEFLTYFQNEAQLEKSRLLSDRFSAERPKGSFSTLEIQRTEQGDSAMYLCASSPRDYPKSYEQYFGPGTRLTVT.

The chain recombines TRBV7-9 with TRBJ2-1; the match to TRBD2 covers 16 bases. With V trimmed by 3 bases and J by 8 bases, 1 base remained unmatched. Looked up from germline, CDR1 is SEHNR and CDR2 is FQNEAQ (reference sequence). CDR3 length: 15 amino acids. CDR3 amino acids: CASSFGTSGRDEQFF. The CDR3 coding sequence is TGTGCCAGCAGCTTCGGGACTAGCGGGAGGGATGAGCAGTTCTTC. The entire variable domain, with the rest obtained from reference TRBV7-9 and TRBJ2-1, is as follows: DTGVSQNPRHKITKRGQNVTFRCDPISEHNRLYWYRQTLGQGPEFLTYFQNEAQLEKSRLLSDRFSAERPKGSFSTLEIQRTEQGDSAMYLCASSFGTSGRDEQFFGPGTRLTVL.

This chain links TRBV18 with TRBJ2-2, with D tentatively TRBD2 (5 bases). Trimming removed 4 bases from V and 3 bases from J, with 12 bases in between. CDR1 KGHSH and CDR2 LQKENI come from the germline V gene. The CDR3 is 15 residues long. CDR3 protein: CASSHRDPDTGELFF. In nucleotides, the CDR3 is TGTGCCAGCTCACATCGGGATCCGGACACCGGGGAGCTGTTTTTT.

The CDR3 DNA reads as TGTGCCAGCAGCTTAGCACTAGTCGAAACCTACGAGCAGTACTTC. Protein: CASSLALVETYEQYF. This chain joins TRBV11-2 and TRBJ2-7, with a weak D call TRBD2 (5 bases). This CDR3 is built from 15 residues. CDR1 and CDR2 (germline): SGHAT, FQNNGV. The germline V and J ends were trimmed by 1 base and 2 bases, with 12 bases remaining between them.

In DNA form, the CDR3 reads TGTGCCAGCAGCTTAACTGGGGAGGCAGATACGCAGTATTTT. Residues: CASSLTGEADTQYF. The rearrangement links TRBV7-3 to TRBJ2-3; D is perhaps TRBD2 (6 bases). The germline V gene has CDR1 SGHTA and CDR2 FQGTGA. V lost 0 bases and J lost 4, with 8 bases in between. This CDR3 is built from 14 residues. Filled out from reference TRBV7-3 and TRBJ2-3, the complete variable domain reads GAGVSQTPSNKVTEKGKYVELRCDPISGHTALYWYRQSLGQGPEFLIYFQGTGAADDSGLPNDRFFAVRPEGSVSTLKIQRTERGDSAVYLCASSLTGEADTQYFGPGTRLTVL.